This is a list of T cell receptor beta chains from one sample in a study of T cell responses to AZD1222 COVID-19 vaccine. Assay used: immunoSEQ multiplex PCR; TCRdb lists only in-frame clones, some missing. The sample lists fewer than 100,000 clones; about 83% were seen once. Sequencing used peripheral blood, obtained 28 days after the second AZD1222 dose. These receptor sequences come from an adult who received the AZD1222 COVID-19 vaccine. The CDR3 runs from the conserved cysteine through the conserved F or W.

j_call v_call cdr3_aa
TRBJ2-7 TRBV6-2/TRBV6-3 CASSRTSGGAEAYEQYF
TRBJ1-2 TRBV28 CASSFKARGGYGYTF
TRBJ1-1 TRBV30 CVLIPPTGRRAFF
TRBJ2-7 TRBV6-4 CASSEAGGEPVSDEQYF
TRBJ1-2 TRBV2 CASSQGTGGWDGYTF
TRBJ2-5 TRBV21-1 CASREQGRETQYF
TRBJ2-3 TRBV15 CATSRDRETGDTQYF
TRBJ1-5 TRBV19 CASSILGRFNQPQHF
TRBJ2-7 TRBV28 CASSLRQFYEQYF
TRBJ2-5 TRBV5-4 CASSDGGTQETQYF
TRBJ1-2 TRBV28 CASSQGQGAYGYTF
TRBJ1-5 TRBV6-4 CASSEGGNQPQHF
TRBJ1-1 TRBV3-1/TRBV3-2 CASSHLFTGEQTEAFF
TRBJ1-5 TRBV28 CASSPTGPGHQPQHF
TRBJ1-5 TRBV30 CAWSVGQPQHF
TRBJ1-4 TRBV18 CASSPPGERGEKLFF
TRBJ1-2 TRBV12-3/TRBV12-4 CASRGQGLGYTF
TRBJ1-6 TRBV19 CASSLGDSPLHF
TRBJ2-3 TRBV18 CASTSGTGGEDTQYF
TRBJ2-4 TRBV7-9 CASSLGLAKNIQYF
TRBJ1-1 TRBV6-5 CASSPRQGGTEAFF
TRBJ1-5 TRBV6-6 CASSYGGGNQPQHF
TRBJ1-3 TRBV4-2 CASSQDPGRDSGNTIYF
TRBJ2-7 TRBV7-2 CASGLGQGSEQYF
TRBJ1-5 TRBV19 CASSMGTISSNQPQHF
TRBJ1-5 TRBV5-6 CASSTAHQPQHF
TRBJ1-1 TRBV11-1 CASSSMTGIDTEAFF
TRBJ1-3 TRBV10-3 CAISESAGRGASGNTIYF
TRBJ1-5 TRBV12-3/TRBV12-4 CASTTGGHWPQHF